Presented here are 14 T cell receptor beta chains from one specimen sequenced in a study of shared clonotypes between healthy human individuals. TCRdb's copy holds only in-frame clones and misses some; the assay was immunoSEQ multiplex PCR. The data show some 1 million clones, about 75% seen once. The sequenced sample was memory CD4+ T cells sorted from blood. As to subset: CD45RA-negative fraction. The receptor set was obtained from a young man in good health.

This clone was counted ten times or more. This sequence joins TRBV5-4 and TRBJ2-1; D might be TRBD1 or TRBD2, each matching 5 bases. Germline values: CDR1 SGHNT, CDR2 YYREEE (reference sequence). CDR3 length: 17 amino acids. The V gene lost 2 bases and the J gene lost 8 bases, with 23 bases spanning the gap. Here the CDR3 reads CASSLPVGARVGHEQFF. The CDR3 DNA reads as TGTGCCAGCAGCTTACCCGTTGGGGCACGGGTGGGACATGAGCAGTTCTTC.

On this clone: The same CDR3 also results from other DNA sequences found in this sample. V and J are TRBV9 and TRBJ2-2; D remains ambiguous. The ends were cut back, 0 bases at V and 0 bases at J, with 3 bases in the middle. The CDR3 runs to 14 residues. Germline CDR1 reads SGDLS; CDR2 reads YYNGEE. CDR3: CASSVAANTGELFF. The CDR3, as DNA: TGTGCCAGCAGCGTAGCGGCGAACACCGGGGAGCTGTTTTTT.

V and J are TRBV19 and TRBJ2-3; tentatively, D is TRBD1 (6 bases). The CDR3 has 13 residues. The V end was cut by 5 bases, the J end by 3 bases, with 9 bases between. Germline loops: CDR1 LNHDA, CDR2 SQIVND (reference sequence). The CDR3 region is CASSSGTTDTQYF. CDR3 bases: TGTGCCAGTAGTTCAGGGACAACAGATACGCAGTATTTT.

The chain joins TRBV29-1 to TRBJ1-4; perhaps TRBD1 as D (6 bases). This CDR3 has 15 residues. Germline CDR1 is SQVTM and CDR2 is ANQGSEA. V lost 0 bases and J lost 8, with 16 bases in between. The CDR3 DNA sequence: TGCAGCGTTGAAGATCCGGGGGGCGTGGGGGAAAAACTGTTTTTT. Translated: CSVEDPGGVGEKLFF. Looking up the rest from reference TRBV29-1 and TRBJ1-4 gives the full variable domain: SAVISQKPSRDICQRGTSLTIQCQVDSQVTMMFWYRQQPGQSLTLIATANQGSEATYESGFVIDKFPISRPNLTFSTLTVSNMSPEDSSIYLCSVEDPGGVGEKLFFGSGTQLSVL.

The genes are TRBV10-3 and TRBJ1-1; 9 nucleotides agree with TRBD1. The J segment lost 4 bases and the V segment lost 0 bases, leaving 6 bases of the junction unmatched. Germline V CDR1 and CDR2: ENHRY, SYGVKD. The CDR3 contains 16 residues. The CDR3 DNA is TGTGCCATCAGTGAGTCGACAGGGGGGGGGACCACTGAAGCTTTCTTT. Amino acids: CAISESTGGGTTEAFF.

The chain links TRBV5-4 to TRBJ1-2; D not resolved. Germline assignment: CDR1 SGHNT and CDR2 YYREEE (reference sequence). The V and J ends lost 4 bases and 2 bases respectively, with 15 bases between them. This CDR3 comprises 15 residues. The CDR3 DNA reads TGTGCCAGCAGCCCAACACGAGGAGGCAACTATGGCTACACCTTC. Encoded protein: CASSPTRGGNYGYTF. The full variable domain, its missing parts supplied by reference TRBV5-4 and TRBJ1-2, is ETGVTQSPTHLIKTRGQQVTLRCSSQSGHNTVSWYQQALGQGPQFIFQYYREEENGRGNFPPRFSGLQFPNYSSELNVNALELDDSALYLCASSPTRGGNYGYTFGSGTRLTVV.

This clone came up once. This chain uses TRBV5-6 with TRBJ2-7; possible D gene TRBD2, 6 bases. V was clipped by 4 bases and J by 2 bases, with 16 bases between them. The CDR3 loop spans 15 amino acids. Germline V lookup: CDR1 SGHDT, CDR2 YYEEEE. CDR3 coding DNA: TGTGCCAGCAGCGGGGACGGGGGACTTGCCTACGAGCAGTACTTC. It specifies CASSGDGGLAYEQYF.

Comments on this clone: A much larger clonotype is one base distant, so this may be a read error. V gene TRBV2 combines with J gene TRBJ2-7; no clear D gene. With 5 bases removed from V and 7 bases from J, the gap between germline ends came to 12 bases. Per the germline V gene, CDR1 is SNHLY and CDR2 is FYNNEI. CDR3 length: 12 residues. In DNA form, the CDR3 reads TGTGCCAGCAGTTCTGGGGTGGGGGAGCAGTACTTC. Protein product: CASSSGVGEQYF.

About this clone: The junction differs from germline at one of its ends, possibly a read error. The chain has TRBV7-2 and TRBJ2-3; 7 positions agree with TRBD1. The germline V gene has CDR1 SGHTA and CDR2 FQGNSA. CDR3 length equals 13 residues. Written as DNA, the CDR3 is TGTGCCAGCAGCGAACTTAGGGGGCGTAATCTGAATTTT. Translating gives CASSELRGRNLNF.

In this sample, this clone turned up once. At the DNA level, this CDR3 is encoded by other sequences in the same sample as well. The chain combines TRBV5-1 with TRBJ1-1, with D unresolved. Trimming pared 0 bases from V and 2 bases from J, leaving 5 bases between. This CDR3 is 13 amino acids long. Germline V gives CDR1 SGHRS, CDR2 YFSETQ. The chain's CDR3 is CASSLDLNTEAFF. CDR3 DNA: TGCGCCAGCAGCTTGGATCTAAACACTGAAGCTTTCTTT. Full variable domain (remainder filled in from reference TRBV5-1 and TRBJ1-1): KAGVTQTPRYLIKTRGQQVTLSCSPISGHRSVSWYQQTPGQGLQFLFEYFSETQRNKGNFPGRFSGRQFSNSRSEMNVSTLELGDSALYLCASSLDLNTEAFFGQGTRLTVV.

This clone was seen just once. The CDR3 coding sequence is TGTGCCTGGAGTGTACTTCGGCCTGGCACCGGGGAGCTGTTTTTT. Translation gives CAWSVLRPGTGELFF. The chain carries TRBV30 and TRBJ2-2; D gene ambiguous. Germline V lookup: CDR1 GTSNPN, CDR2 SVGIG (reference sequence). Trimming removed 0 bases at V and 4 bases at J, with 12 bases between. The CDR3 runs 15 residues.

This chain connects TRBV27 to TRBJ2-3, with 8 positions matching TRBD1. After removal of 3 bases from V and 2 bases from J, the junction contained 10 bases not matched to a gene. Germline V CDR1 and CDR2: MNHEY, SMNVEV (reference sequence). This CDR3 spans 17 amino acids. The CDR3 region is CASSFRQGALLTDTQYF. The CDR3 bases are TGTGCCAGCAGTTTTAGGCAGGGGGCACTTCTCACAGATACGCAGTATTTT.

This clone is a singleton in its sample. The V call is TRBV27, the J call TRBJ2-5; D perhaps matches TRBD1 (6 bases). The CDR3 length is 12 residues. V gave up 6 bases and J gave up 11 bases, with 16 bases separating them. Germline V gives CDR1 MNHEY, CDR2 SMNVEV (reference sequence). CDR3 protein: CASSPTQGLQYF. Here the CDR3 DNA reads TGTGCCAGCAGCCCTACCCAGGGGCTACAGTACTTC.

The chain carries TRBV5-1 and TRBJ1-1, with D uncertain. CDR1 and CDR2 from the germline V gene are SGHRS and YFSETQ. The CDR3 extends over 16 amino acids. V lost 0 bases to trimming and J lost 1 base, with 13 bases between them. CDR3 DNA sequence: TGCGCCAGCAGCTTGGGTCGTGAGCTGGGGAACACTGAAGCTTTCTTT. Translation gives CASSLGRELGNTEAFF.